These T cell receptor beta chains were read from a single sample in a study of blood T cells in healthy people across ages. A single record per CDR3 protein comes from TCRdb applying MiXCR to the 5' RACE reads. The table records approximately 820,000 distinct CDR3 sequences, approximately 48% of them present only once. The sample was blood. The receptor source for this set is a man in his 60s in good health. Each CDR3 is given with its conserved first and last residue. Each record gives: CDR3 DNA, CDR3 protein, clone size, J gene, D gene, V gene. A D gene is named only where the DNA matches it firmly. Expanded clones get a size class; other rows say once, few or many, or leave the size out.

TGTGCCAGCAGCTCGGAGTTAGCGGGGGACTACGAGCAGTACTTC CASSSELAGDYEQYF NA TRBJ2-7 TRBD2 TRBV7-2
TGTGCCAGCGGCCAATCGGCAGGGGGCAACAATGAGCAGTTCTTC CASGQSAGGNNEQFF NA TRBJ2-1 TRBD1 TRBV3-1
TGTGCCAGCAGCCAAGCAGCTAGCGGGGGGGCCCACAATGAGCAGTTCTTC CASSQAASGGAHNEQFF few TRBJ2-1 TRBD2 TRBV4-2
TGCAGCTCAGAAGGTAGGGGGGCCGGTACCTACGAGCAGTACTTC CSSEGRGAGTYEQYF NA TRBJ2-7 NA TRBV29-1
TGTGCCAGCAGCAAGGGGTACGAAGCTTTCTTT CASSKGYEAFF NA TRBJ1-1 NA TRBV21-1
TGTGCCAGCAGCTACCGGGTGCTAGGACCGAACTCCTACGAGCAGTACTTC CASSYRVLGPNSYEQYF NA TRBJ2-7 NA TRBV5-6
TGCGCCAGCAGCCGAACAGACAGGGCTGGGGCCAGCGTCCTGACTTTC CASSRTDRAGASVLTF NA TRBJ2-6 TRBD1 TRBV4-3
TGCGCCAGCAGCCAAGATAGGAGCAGAATGTACAATGAGCAGTTCTTC CASSQDRSRMYNEQFF few TRBJ2-1 NA TRBV4-3
TGTGCCAGCAGCTTAGATTGGGGAGCTCCCCGGGAGCTGTTTTTT CASSLDWGAPRELFF NA TRBJ2-2 NA TRBV11-3
TGCGCCAGCAGCTTGAATGGGGGATTGAACACTGAAGCTTTCTTT CASSLNGGLNTEAFF NA TRBJ1-1 NA TRBV5-1
TGTGCCAGCACAGGGGGCCGGGCGGTAGAGCAGTTCTTC CASTGGRAVEQFF NA TRBJ2-1 TRBD1 TRBV18
TGTGCCAGCAGCGTGAGGGCAGAGAACACTGAAGCTTTCTTT CASSVRAENTEAFF NA TRBJ1-1 NA TRBV7-2
TGTGCCAGCAGTGACGGCAGCCAAGAGACCCAGTACTTC CASSDGSQETQYF NA TRBJ2-5 NA TRBV2
TGTGCCAGCAGCCAAGCATCGACTTCGAACACCGGGGAGCTGTTTTTT CASSQASTSNTGELFF NA TRBJ2-2 NA TRBV14
TGTGCCAGCAGTTTAGCGACAGGGGTCGGCTACACCTTC CASSLATGVGYTF many TRBJ1-2 TRBD1 TRBV28
TGCAGTGCTACACCGAGCTCCTACAATGAGCAGTTCTTC CSATPSSYNEQFF few TRBJ2-1 NA TRBV20-1
TGTGCCAGCGGGCGGCCAGGACCCTACGAGCAGTACTTC CASGRPGPYEQYF NA TRBJ2-7 NA TRBV28
TGTGCCAGCACCCCTCTCGGGACAGGGGTTAACGAGCAGTACTTC CASTPLGTGVNEQYF NA TRBJ2-7 TRBD1 TRBV6-2/TRBV6-3
TGTGCCAGCGTTTCGAGCCTCTATGGCTACACCTTC CASVSSLYGYTF NA TRBJ1-2 NA TRBV6-5
TGCAGCGCCCGAGACAGGGGCAGCGAGCAGTACTTC CSARDRGSEQYF many TRBJ2-7 TRBD1 TRBV29-1
TGTGCCAGCAGTTACGATTCCGGGACAGGGGGCGAGGATGGCTACACCTTC CASSYDSGTGGEDGYTF NA TRBJ1-2 TRBD1 TRBV6-6
TGCGCCAGCAGCCAAGAAAACGGGGTCACAGATACGCAGTATTTT CASSQENGVTDTQYF NA TRBJ2-3 NA TRBV4-1
TGTGCCAGCAGTTTATCCATTACCGGGACAGGGGGCAAAGAGCAGTTCTTC CASSLSITGTGGKEQFF NA TRBJ2-1 TRBD1 TRBV28
TGTGCTAGCAGTACGGGGGGCACAGATACGCAGTATTTT CASSTGGTDTQYF many TRBJ2-3 NA TRBV7-7
TGCGCCAGCAGCCACCCCCGGGACAGGGCCAGTCGTACGCAGTATTTT CASSHPRDRASRTQYF once TRBJ2-3 TRBD1 TRBV4-1
TGCGCCAGCAGCATCCGACCGGGACAGGGGGGGCCTAACTATGGCTACACCTTC CASSIRPGQGGPNYGYTF few TRBJ1-2 TRBD1 TRBV5-1
TGTGCCAGCAGCGACAGGACAGGGACTTACCAAGAGACCCAGTACTTC CASSDRTGTYQETQYF NA TRBJ2-5 TRBD1 TRBV7-9
TGTGCCAGCAGTTTTCAGGGAACTAATGAAAAACTGTTTTTT CASSFQGTNEKLFF NA TRBJ1-4 NA TRBV27
TGTGCCAGCAGTCCCAACAGGGGCAGGTTTGGCTACACCTTC CASSPNRGRFGYTF NA TRBJ1-2 TRBD1 TRBV28
TGCAGTGCTGGAGATGTGGGTAGGACCGACCAAGAGACCCAGTACTTC CSAGDVGRTDQETQYF NA TRBJ2-5 NA TRBV20-1
TGTGCCAGCAGCTTCCAACACGGAAATTACGAGCAGTACTTC CASSFQHGNYEQYF NA TRBJ2-7 NA TRBV11-2
TGTGCCAGCAGTTACACCAGGTTCTACACCTTC CASSYTRFYTF NA TRBJ1-2 NA TRBV6-6
TGTGCCAGCAGCTTAAACCCAGGGGGTCCAAAACTGTTTTTT CASSLNPGGPKLFF many TRBJ1-4 TRBD1 TRBV11-2
TGTGCCACCAGCAGAGATAGGCAGGGGGCGATTGCTTTCTTT CATSRDRQGAIAFF few TRBJ1-1 TRBD1 TRBV15
TGTGCCAGCAGTTTCAACCTGCAAGAACAGGAAGTGGAAGCTTTCTTT CASSFNLQEQEVEAFF NA TRBJ1-1 NA TRBV28
TGTGCCAGCACCCTACAGGGGGCCACGTACAATGAGCAGTTCTTC CASTLQGATYNEQFF NA TRBJ2-1 TRBD1 TRBV12-3/TRBV12-4
TGTGCCTGGACTGTGCGGACACCGAGCCCCTACAATGAGCAGTTCTTC CAWTVRTPSPYNEQFF once TRBJ2-1 NA TRBV30
TGTGCCAGCAGCGTGGGGCCTGTCTCCTACAATGAGCAGTTCTTC CASSVGPVSYNEQFF NA TRBJ2-1 NA TRBV9
TGTGCCAGCAGCCCGAAGACAGGGAGATCCTACGAGCAGTACTTC CASSPKTGRSYEQYF few TRBJ2-7 TRBD1 TRBV7-9
TGTGCCAGCAGTTTAGTGACAGATCCCAGATTTCCTATCGCGCAGTATTTT CASSLVTDPRFPIAQYF few TRBJ2-3 NA TRBV27
TGCAGTGCTAGAGGGGGTATTGAAAATCAGCCCCAGCATTTT CSARGGIENQPQHF NA TRBJ1-5 NA TRBV20-1
TGTGCCAGCAGCGAGAATCCGGGGGCGGGTGAGCAGTTCTTC CASSENPGAGEQFF NA TRBJ2-1 NA TRBV9
TGCGCCAGCAGCGTGGGGCACTCTAATGAAAAACTGTTTTTT CASSVGHSNEKLFF NA TRBJ1-4 NA TRBV5-1
TGTGCTAGTGGTTTGGATGCGGGAAGGACCACTAACTATGGCTACACCTTC CASGLDAGRTTNYGYTF NA TRBJ1-2 NA TRBV12-5
TGTGCCAGCAGCTTAGTGGCAGGGGCACGTAATGAGCAGTTCTTC CASSLVAGARNEQFF few TRBJ2-1 NA TRBV7-9
TGTGCCATCAGTGAGGCAGCCACCGTCTCCTACGAGCAGTACTTC CAISEAATVSYEQYF NA TRBJ2-7 NA TRBV10-3
TGTGCCAGCAGCGTAGAGGGGGGAACACTAAGCTCCTACAATGAGCAGTTCTTC CASSVEGGTLSSYNEQFF NA TRBJ2-1 NA TRBV9
TGTGCCAGCCCACAGCCCGGACAGGGGGCCTACGAGCAGTACTTC CASPQPGQGAYEQYF NA TRBJ2-7 TRBD1 TRBV18
TGTGCCAGCAGTCAAAACCGGGACCTTAGCAATCAGCCCCAGCATTTT CASSQNRDLSNQPQHF NA TRBJ1-5 NA TRBV6-5